The T cell receptor beta chain under discussion was sequenced for a study of cytomegalovirus exposure and HLA in healthy donors. The study's findings and limits: The authors listed around 150 TCR beta chains as cytomegalovirus-associated. Later work found most CMV-associated TCR beta chains apparently HLA-restricted. The majority of TCR sequences were rare, yet some public TCRs appeared in many donors. A later analysis found common viral pathogens apparently linked to several of the most significant clusters.

Notes on this clone: Antigen: not known.

Vbeta (60) and Jbeta (13) primers were used in the PCR. Method: immunoSEQ multiplex PCR; TCRdb's copy keeps in-frame clones and lacks some. The sample's table shows approximately 180,000 clones. Trimming took off 2 bases at V and 10 bases at J, with 12 bases between the two ends. Germline V gene sequence: CDR1 SEHNR, CDR2 FQNEAQ (reference sequence). The CDR3 length is 14 residues. Input material: PBMCs. The receptor comes from a man between 25 and 39 years old in good health and CMV-seronegative. The chain couples TRBV7-9 to TRBJ1-6; D remains unclear. CDR3 region: CASSLSPAESPLHF. The CDR3, as DNA: TGTGCCAGCAGCTTATCCCCGGCGGAGTCACCCCTCCACTTT.